The rows below give T cell receptor beta chains drawn from one sample of a study of blood T cell repertoires in COVID-19. The table came from immunoSEQ multiplex PCR; TCRdb's copy has only in-frame clones and leaves some out. Of 120,000 or so clones listed, 85% to 90% are singletons. The sample consisted of peripheral blood. The source of these receptors is a human donor in a cohort sampled during active COVID-19. Each CDR3 is given without its conserved first and last residue. Each record gives: V gene, CDR3 protein.

>TRBV10-2
ASSDDRGNQPQH
>TRBV5-6
ASSWSGQHVYEQY
>TRBV5-1
ASSRTGFGELF
>TRBV2
ASTPNGVDEQF
>TRBV4-1
ASSQSSGTGYNEQF
>TRBV5-1
ASSLMGTSGETQY
>TRBV20-1
STRRGHEQF
>TRBV28
ASSLKGQSSYNSPLH
>TRBV2
ASSAPDRFEQY
>TRBV5-1
ASSLGAGINGYT
>TRBV7-9
ASSSPLSAGNEQF
>TRBV5-1
ASSRQGDSPLH
>TRBV12-3/TRBV12-4
ASTIGGYYEQY
>TRBV6-5
ASSYTSRNYEQY
>TRBV10-3
AISRASGQNTGELF
>TRBV18
ASSPGSSYEQY
>TRBV11-2
ASSFPGVNVYNEQF
>TRBV7-7
ASSFSAASVYTGELF
>TRBV6-5
ASSQTDSNTEAF
>TRBV13
ASSPGGLLETQY
>TRBV5-1
ASTMEPSSYNEQF
>TRBV7-2
ASSLLAGGYTQY
>TRBV29-1
SGSTVNTGELF
>TRBV9
ASSDPGQGDNEQF